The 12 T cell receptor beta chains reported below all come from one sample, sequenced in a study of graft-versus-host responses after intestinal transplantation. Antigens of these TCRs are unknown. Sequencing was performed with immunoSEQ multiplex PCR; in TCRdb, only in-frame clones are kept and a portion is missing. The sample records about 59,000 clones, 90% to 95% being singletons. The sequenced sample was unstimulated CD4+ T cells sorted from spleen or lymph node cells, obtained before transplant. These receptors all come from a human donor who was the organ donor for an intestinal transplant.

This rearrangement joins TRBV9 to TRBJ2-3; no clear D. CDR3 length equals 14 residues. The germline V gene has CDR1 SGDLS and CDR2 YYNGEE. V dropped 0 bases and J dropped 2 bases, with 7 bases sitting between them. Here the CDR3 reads CASSVATFTDTQYF. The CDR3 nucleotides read TGTGCCAGCAGCGTAGCGACTTTCACAGATACGCAGTATTTT.

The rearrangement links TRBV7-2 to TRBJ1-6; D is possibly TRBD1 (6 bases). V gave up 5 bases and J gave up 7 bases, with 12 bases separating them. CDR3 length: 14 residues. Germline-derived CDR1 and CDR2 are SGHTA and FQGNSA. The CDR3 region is CASSNRESNSPLHF. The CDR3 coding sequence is TGTGCCAGCAGCAACAGGGAATCAAATTCACCCCTCCACTTT.

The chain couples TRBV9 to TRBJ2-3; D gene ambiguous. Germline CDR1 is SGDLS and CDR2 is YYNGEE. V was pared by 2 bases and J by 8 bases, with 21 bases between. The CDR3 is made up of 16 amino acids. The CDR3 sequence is CASSVVGSGSRVTQYF. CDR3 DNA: TGTGCCAGCAGCGTCGTAGGTTCTGGGTCTCGGGTTACGCAGTATTTT. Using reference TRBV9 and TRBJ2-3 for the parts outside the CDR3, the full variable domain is DSGVTQTPKHLITATGQRVTLRCSPRSGDLSVYWYQQSLDQGLQFLIQYYNGEERAKGNILERFSAQQFPDLHSELNLSSLELGDSALYFCASSVVGSGSRVTQYFGPGTRLTVL.

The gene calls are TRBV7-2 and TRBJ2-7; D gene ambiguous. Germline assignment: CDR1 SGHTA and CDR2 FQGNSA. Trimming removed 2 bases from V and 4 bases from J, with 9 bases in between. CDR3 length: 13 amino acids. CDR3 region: CASSLRVGYEQYF. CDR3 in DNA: TGTGCCAGCAGCTTACGGGTAGGATACGAGCAGTACTTC.

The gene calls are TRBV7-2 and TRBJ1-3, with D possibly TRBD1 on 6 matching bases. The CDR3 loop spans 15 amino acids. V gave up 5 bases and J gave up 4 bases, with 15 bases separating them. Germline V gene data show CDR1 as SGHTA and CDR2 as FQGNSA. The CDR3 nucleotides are TGTGCCAGCAGCCTCGAGACAGGATCGGGAAACACCATATATTTT. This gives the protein CASSLETGSGNTIYF.

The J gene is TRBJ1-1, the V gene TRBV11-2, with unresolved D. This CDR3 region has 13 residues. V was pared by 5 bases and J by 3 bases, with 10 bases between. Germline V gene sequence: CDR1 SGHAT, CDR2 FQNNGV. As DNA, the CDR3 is TGTGCCAGCAGCCCCCGAAGGTACACTGAAGCTTTCTTT. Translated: CASSPRRYTEAFF.

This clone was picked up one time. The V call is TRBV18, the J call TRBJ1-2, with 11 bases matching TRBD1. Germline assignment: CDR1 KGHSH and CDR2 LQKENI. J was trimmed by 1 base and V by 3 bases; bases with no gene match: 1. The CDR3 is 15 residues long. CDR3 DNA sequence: TGTGCCAGCTCACCCGGGACAGGGGGTAACTATGGCTACACCTTC. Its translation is CASSPGTGGNYGYTF.

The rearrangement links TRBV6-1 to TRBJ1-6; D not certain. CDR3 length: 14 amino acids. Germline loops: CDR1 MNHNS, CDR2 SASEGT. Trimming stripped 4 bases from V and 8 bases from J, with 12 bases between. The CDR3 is CASSGRRYDSPLHF. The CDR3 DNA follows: TGTGCCAGCAGTGGCCGCCGATATGATTCACCCCTCCACTTT.

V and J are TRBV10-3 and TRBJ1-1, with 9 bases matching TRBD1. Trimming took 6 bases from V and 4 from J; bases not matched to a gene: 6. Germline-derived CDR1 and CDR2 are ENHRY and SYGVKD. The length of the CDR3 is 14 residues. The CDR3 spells CAISPQGAGTEAFF. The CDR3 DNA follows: TGTGCCATCAGCCCACAGGGGGCAGGCACTGAAGCTTTCTTT.

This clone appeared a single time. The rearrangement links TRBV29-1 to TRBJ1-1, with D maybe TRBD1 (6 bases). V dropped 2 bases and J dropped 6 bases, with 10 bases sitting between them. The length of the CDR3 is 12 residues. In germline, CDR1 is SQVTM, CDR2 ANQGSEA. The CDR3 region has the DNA TGCAGCGTTGAAACAGGGTCCGCTGAAGCTTTCTTT. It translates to CSVETGSAEAFF.

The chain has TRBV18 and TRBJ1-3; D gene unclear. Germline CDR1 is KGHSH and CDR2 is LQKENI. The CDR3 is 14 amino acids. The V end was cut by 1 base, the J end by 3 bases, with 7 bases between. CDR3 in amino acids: CASSPQGDGNTIYF. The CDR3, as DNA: TGTGCCAGCTCACCACAGGGAGATGGAAACACCATATATTTT.

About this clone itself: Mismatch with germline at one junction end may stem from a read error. The CDR3 DNA reads TGCAGTGCTAGACGAGGAACTGGCAGCCTCTTC. Protein: CSARRGTGSLF. The chain is built from TRBV20-1 and TRBJ2-1; D is unresolved. CDR1 is DFQATT and CDR2 is SNEGSKA in the germline V gene (reference sequence). The CDR3 runs 11 residues.